Presented here are 25 T cell receptor beta chains from one specimen sequenced in a study of blood T cell repertoires in COVID-19. Clones were read by immunoSEQ multiplex PCR, and TCRdb kept only the in-frame ones, dropping some. The sample includes some 300,000 clones, about 85% of them seen just once. The specimen sequenced was peripheral blood. These TCRs come from a woman aged 50 to 60 with active or convalescent COVID-19.

The sample holds a few counts of this clone. This chain joins TRBV19 and TRBJ2-6, with 7 bases that match TRBD1. The CDR3 runs to 15 residues. Germline V gene sequence: CDR1 LNHDA, CDR2 SQIVND (reference sequence). Trimming cost V 8 bases and J 1 base; bases outside gene matches: 5. CDR3 loop: CASGKGASGANVLTF. The CDR3 bases are TGTGCCAGTGGAAAGGGGGCATCTGGGGCCAACGTCCTGACTTTC.

The chain recombines TRBV1 with TRBJ2-3; the D call of TRBD2 is as the table states it, not checked on the DNA. TRBV1 is a pseudogene locus. The CDR3 totals 18 residues. Here the CDR3 DNA reads TGCACCAGCAGCCAGGATAGCGGGAGGGCCATCTGCACAGATACGCAGTATTTT. Translated: CTSSQDSGRAICTDTQYF.

The chain uses TRBV5-6 and TRBJ2-1; 11 bases agree with TRBD2. V trimming: 4 bases; J trimming: 7 bases; junction bases outside the gene matches: 10. CDR1 and CDR2 from the germline V gene are SGHDT and YYEEEE. The CDR3 spans 16 residues. The CDR3 bases are TGTGCCAGCAGCGTTCCTAGCGGGAGGATTCGAAATGAGCAGTTCTTC. It translates to CASSVPSGRIRNEQFF. Looking up the rest from reference TRBV5-6 and TRBJ2-1 gives the full variable domain: DAGVTQSPTHLIKTRGQQVTLRCSPKSGHDTVSWYQQALGQGPQFIFQYYEEEERQRGNFPDRFSGHQFPNYSSELNVNALLLGDSALYLCASSVPSGRIRNEQFFGPGTRLTVL.

The chain carries TRBV19 and TRBJ1-1; D call uncertain. The CDR3 is made up of 10 amino acids. V lost 9 bases and J 6 bases, leaving 8 bases between the germline ends. The germline V gene has CDR1 LNHDA and CDR2 SQIVND (reference sequence). CDR3 protein: CARRDAEAFF. The CDR3, as DNA: TGTGCCAGACGAGATGCTGAAGCTTTCTTT.

Only one count was recorded for this clone. The chain is built from TRBV15 and TRBJ2-1; 11 nucleotides agree with TRBD2. CDR1 is LNHNV, CDR2 YYDKDF, per germline (reference sequence). The CDR3 totals 16 residues. The J segment lost 7 bases and the V segment lost 1 base, leaving 6 bases of the junction unmatched. The chain's CDR3 is CATSRGTSGSANEQFF. DNA for the CDR3: TGTGCCACCAGCAGAGGGACTAGCGGGTCGGCTAATGAGCAGTTCTTC.

V and J are TRBV6-1 and TRBJ1-4; perhaps TRBD1 as D (5 bases). Per the germline V gene, CDR1 is MNHNS and CDR2 is SASEGT. The V gene lost 4 bases and the J gene lost 2 bases, with 14 bases spanning the gap. The CDR3 runs to 16 residues. CDR3 amino acids: CASSVKGLSTNEKLFF. The CDR3 bases are TGTGCCAGCAGTGTAAAGGGGTTGAGTACTAATGAAAAACTGTTTTTT.

On this clone itself: At one end, the junction sequence differs from germline, possibly due to a read error. V is TRBV12-3 or TRBV12-4 and J is TRBJ2-5; 7 bases match TRBD1. This CDR3 has 11 residues. The CDR3 DNA is TGTGCCAGCAGTTCAGGGGGACCCTTGGACTTC. Its protein product is CASSSGGPLDF.

This chain joins TRBV28 and TRBJ2-5, with TRBD1 as a possible D gene (5 bases). The germline V and J ends were trimmed by 4 bases and 5 bases, with 11 bases remaining between them. The CDR3 spans 13 residues. Looked up from germline, CDR1 is MDHEN and CDR2 is SYDVKM. CDR3 region: CASSSDAGETQYF. The CDR3 DNA sequence: TGTGCCAGCAGTTCTGATGCAGGGGAGACCCAGTACTTC. Combining the CDR3 with reference TRBV28 and TRBJ2-5 gives the whole variable domain DVKVTQSSRYLVKRTGEKVFLECVQDMDHENMFWYRQDPGLGLRLIYFSYDVKMKEKGDIPEGYSVSREKKERFSLILESASTNQTSMYLCASSSDAGETQYFGPGTRLLVL.

This rearrangement joins TRBV6-4 to TRBJ2-1; 12 nucleotides match TRBD2. The CDR3 has 16 residues. Germline loops: CDR1 MRHNA, CDR2 SNTAGT. Trimming removed 6 bases from V and 4 bases from J; junction bases left unmatched: 7. The CDR3 reads CASSPTSGSTYNEQFF. The CDR3 DNA sequence: TGTGCCAGCAGCCCGACTAGCGGGAGTACTTACAATGAGCAGTTCTTC.

V usage is TRBV7-9 and J usage is TRBJ1-2; 7 nucleotides agree with TRBD1. The V segment lost 4 bases and the J segment 8 bases; nucleotides outside the gene matches: 10. CDR1 and CDR2 (germline): SEHNR, FQNEAQ (reference sequence). This CDR3 spans 14 amino acids. CDR3 DNA: TGTGCCAGCAGCTCCGACAGGGTCCGCCGGGGCTACACCTTC. Translated, it gives CASSSDRVRRGYTF. The full variable domain, its missing parts supplied by reference TRBV7-9 and TRBJ1-2, is DTGVSQNPRHKITKRGQNVTFRCDPISEHNRLYWYRQTLGQGPEFLTYFQNEAQLEKSRLLSDRFSAERPKGSFSTLEIQRTEQGDSAMYLCASSSDRVRRGYTFGSGTRLTVV.

In its sample, this clone was seen a few times. The chain is built from TRBV2 and TRBJ2-7, with TRBD2 identical over 8 bases. There are 12 residues in the CDR3. V gave up 7 bases and J gave up 5 bases; unmatched junction bases: 4. Germline-derived CDR1 and CDR2 are SNHLY and FYNNEI. The CDR3 loop reads CASMMGLDEQYF. CDR3 DNA sequence: TGTGCCAGCATGATGGGACTAGACGAGCAGTACTTC.

This clone has only one observation. The chain uses TRBV2 and TRBJ2-7; 10 positions match TRBD2. Germline V lookup: CDR1 SNHLY, CDR2 FYNNEI. The CDR3 covers 14 residues. Losses at the gene ends were 5 bases for V and 3 bases for J; bases not matched to a gene: 4. The CDR3 nucleotides read TGTGCCAGCAGTCCGGGACTAGCGATCTACGAGCAGTACTTC. Translating gives CASSPGLAIYEQYF.

This clone was recorded once. The chain employs TRBV7-9 and TRBJ2-7; no definite D call. This CDR3 region has 14 residues. Trimming removed 2 bases at V and 1 base at J, with 9 bases between. Germline CDR1 is SEHNR and CDR2 is FQNEAQ (reference sequence). The CDR3, as DNA: TGTGCCAGCAGCTTATTTTCCGGTTCCTACGAGCAGTACTTC. It specifies CASSLFSGSYEQYF.

The chain joins TRBV3-1 (or the pseudogene TRBV3-2) to TRBJ1-2, with 8 bases that match TRBD1. This CDR3 contains 14 residues. With V trimmed by 2 bases and J by 8 bases, 7 bases remained unmatched. The germline gives CDR1 LGHDT, CDR2 YNNKEL (reference sequence). This chain's CDR3 is CASSQHGTGEGYTF. The CDR3 DNA sequence: TGTGCCAGCAGCCAACATGGGACAGGCGAAGGCTACACCTTC.

V gene TRBV11-3 combines with J gene TRBJ2-7; TRBD1 agrees at 9 bases. There are 13 residues in the CDR3. Trimming at V came to 5 bases and at J to 3 bases, leaving 2 bases not matched to a gene. CDR1 is SGHNT and CDR2 is YENEEA in the germline V gene. CDR3 in DNA: TGTGCCAGCAGCCCGGACAGGGGCTACGAGCAGTACTTC. Encoded protein: CASSPDRGYEQYF.

The chain links TRBV7-6 to TRBJ1-1, with D perhaps matching TRBD1 (5 bases). This CDR3 has 14 residues. CDR1 SGHVS and CDR2 FNYEAQ come from the germline V gene. V was trimmed by 1 base and J by 4 bases, leaving 10 bases between them. This chain's CDR3 is CASSLVVRGTEAFF. The DNA for the CDR3 is TGTGCCAGCAGCTTAGTGGTTAGGGGCACTGAAGCTTTCTTT.

The chain has TRBV27 and TRBJ2-6, with D unclear. The CDR3 covers 14 residues. Germline V gene lookup returns CDR1 MNHEY and CDR2 SMNVEV (reference sequence). Trimming stripped 7 bases from V and 0 bases from J, with 7 bases between. CDR3 in amino acids: CASTTNSGANVLTF. The CDR3 bases are TGTGCCAGCACTACTAACTCTGGGGCCAACGTCCTGACTTTC.

V and J are TRBV5-1 and TRBJ2-3, with TRBD2 matching 10 bases. Germline CDR1 SGHRS, CDR2 YFSETQ. Trimming took 7 bases from V and 5 from J; bases not matched to a gene: 13. The CDR3 consists of 16 residues. CDR3 amino acids: CASGEGLAGDVDTQYF. DNA of the CDR3: TGCGCCAGCGGAGAGGGGCTAGCGGGAGATGTAGATACGCAGTATTTT.

The V gene is TRBV7-3, the J gene TRBJ2-1; 11 bases fit TRBD2. Germline values: CDR1 SGHTA, CDR2 FQGTGA. This CDR3 region has 16 residues. V gave up 5 bases and J gave up 5 bases; unmatched junction bases: 8. CDR3 in DNA: TGTGCCAGCAGCCTCAGTTTAGCGGGAGGGGACAATGAGCAGTTCTTC. This sequence encodes CASSLSLAGGDNEQFF.

In this sample, this clone turned up once. The CDR3 sequence is CASSSGQPGTEAFF. The CDR3 DNA sequence: TGCGCCAGCAGCAGCGGACAGCCAGGCACTGAAGCTTTCTTT. The chain combines TRBV5-1 with TRBJ1-1; D perhaps matches TRBD1 (6 bases). V lost 4 bases and J 4 bases, leaving 14 bases between the germline ends. The length of the CDR3 is 14 residues. Germline V gene data show CDR1 as SGHRS and CDR2 as YFSETQ.

V and J are TRBV5-5 and TRBJ1-5; D remains unclear. The CDR3 has 14 amino acids. V was cut by 4 bases and J by 6 bases, with 14 bases left in between. Germline CDR1 and CDR2: SGHKS and YYEKEE (reference sequence). CDR3 region: CASSPRYAVQPQHF. In DNA form, the CDR3 reads TGTGCCAGCAGCCCACGGTATGCCGTTCAGCCCCAGCATTTT.

The chain combines TRBV5-8 with TRBJ1-1, with D possibly matching TRBD1 (5 bases). With 0 bases removed from V and 4 bases from J, the gap between germline ends came to 13 bases. CDR1 and CDR2 (germline): SGHTS, YDEGEE. This CDR3 spans 15 amino acids. Here the CDR3 reads CASSLGAGRATEAFF. As DNA, the CDR3 is TGTGCCAGCAGCTTGGGCGCAGGGAGGGCCACTGAAGCTTTCTTT.

The chain is built from TRBV7-9 and TRBJ2-3, with 9 bases identical to TRBD2. CDR3 size: 16 residues. V gave up 6 bases and J gave up 3 bases; unmatched junction bases: 10. Looked up from germline, CDR1 is SEHNR and CDR2 is FQNEAQ (reference sequence). CDR3 amino acids: CASRPGTSPRTDTQYF. The CDR3 DNA sequence: TGTGCCAGCAGGCCGGGGACTAGCCCTAGGACAGATACGCAGTATTTT.

V gene TRBV28 combines with J gene TRBJ1-3; D is ambiguous. There are 15 residues in the CDR3. Germline CDR1 MDHEN, CDR2 SYDVKM. The ends were cut back, 3 bases at V and 4 bases at J, with 13 bases in the middle. The CDR3 region is CASSFGAGRGNTIYF. In DNA form, the CDR3 reads TGTGCCAGCAGTTTCGGCGCGGGGAGAGGAAACACCATATATTTT.

Only a few counts were recorded for this clone. Other DNA sequences in the same sample also yield this CDR3. V usage is TRBV18 and J usage is TRBJ2-3; tentative D call: TRBD1 (6 bases). Germline V lookup: CDR1 KGHSH, CDR2 LQKENI. V shed 3 bases and J shed 3 bases, with 10 bases lying between them. This CDR3 comprises 14 residues. CDR3 protein: CASSPPTGTDTQYF. In DNA form, the CDR3 reads TGTGCCAGCTCACCTCCGACAGGTACAGATACGCAGTATTTT. Looking up the rest from reference TRBV18 and TRBJ2-3 gives the full variable domain: NAGVMQNPRHLVRRRGQEARLRCSPMKGHSHVYWYRQLPEEGLKFMVYLQKENIIDESGMPKERFSAEFPKEGPSILRIQQVVRGDSAAYFCASSPPTGTDTQYFGPGTRLTVL.